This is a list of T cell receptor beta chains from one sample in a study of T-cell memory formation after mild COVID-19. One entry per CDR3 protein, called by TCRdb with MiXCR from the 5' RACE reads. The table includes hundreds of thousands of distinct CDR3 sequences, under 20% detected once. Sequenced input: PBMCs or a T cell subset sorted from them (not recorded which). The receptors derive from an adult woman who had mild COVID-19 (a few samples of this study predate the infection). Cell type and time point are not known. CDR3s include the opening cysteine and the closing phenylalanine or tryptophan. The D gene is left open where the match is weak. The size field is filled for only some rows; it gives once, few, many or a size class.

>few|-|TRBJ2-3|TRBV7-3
TGTGCCAGCAGCTTACAGACCAGTCGTACGGATACGCAGTATTTT
CASSLQTSRTDTQYF
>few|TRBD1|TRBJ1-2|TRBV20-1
TGCAGTGCTAGAGGCCGGACAGGGACCCATGGCTACACCTTC
CSARGRTGTHGYTF
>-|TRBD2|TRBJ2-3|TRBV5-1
TGCGCCAGCAGCTTATCCGATCCGGGACTAGCGGGGGGGCCTGTGGGCACAGATACGCAGTATTTT
CASSLSDPGLAGGPVGTDTQYF
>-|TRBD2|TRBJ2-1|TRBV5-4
TGTGCCAGCAGCCCCCGACTAGCGGGGGCCAAGTACAATGAGCAGTTCTTC
CASSPRLAGAKYNEQFF
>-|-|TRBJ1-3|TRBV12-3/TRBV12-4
TGTGCCACCCATAGGGAATTTAGTGAAAACACCATATATTTT
CATHREFSENTIYF
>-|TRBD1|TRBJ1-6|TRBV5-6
TGTGCCAGCAGCGGCGGGACAGCTAATTCACCCCTCCACTTT
CASSGGTANSPLHF
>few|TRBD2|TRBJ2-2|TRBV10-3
TGTGCCATCAGCGCACAGGGACTAGCGGGGACCGGGGAGCTGTTTTTT
CAISAQGLAGTGELFF
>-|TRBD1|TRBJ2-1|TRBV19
TGTGCCAGTAGTAAATCAGGGGGCAATGAGCAGTTCTTC
CASSKSGGNEQFF
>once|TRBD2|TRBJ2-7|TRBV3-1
TGTGCCAGCAGCCAGGGAGGGACCTCGGTCGAGCAGTACTTC
CASSQGGTSVEQYF
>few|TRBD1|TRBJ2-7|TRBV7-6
TGTGCCAGCAGCTTAGTAAACGTGCGACAGGGCGCCTACGAGCAGTACTTC
CASSLVNVRQGAYEQYF
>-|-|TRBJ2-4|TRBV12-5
TGTGCTAGTGGCCCCACAGGGTTGGCCAAAAACATTCAGTACTTC
CASGPTGLAKNIQYF
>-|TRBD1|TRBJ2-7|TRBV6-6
TGTGCCAGCAGTTCGGGACAGACCTACGAGCAGTACTTC
CASSSGQTYEQYF
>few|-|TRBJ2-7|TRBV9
TGTGCCAGCAGCGTAGAACTCGGAGGGAAGCAGTACTTC
CASSVELGGKQYF
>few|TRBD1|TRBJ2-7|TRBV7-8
TGTGCCAGCAGCTTGGACAGGGTTCTACGCGAGCAGTACTTC
CASSLDRVLREQYF
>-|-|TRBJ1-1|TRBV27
TGTGCCAGCAGGTTGGGCACTGAAGCTTTCTTT
CASRLGTEAFF
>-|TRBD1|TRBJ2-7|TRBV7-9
TGTGCCAGCAGCTCCTCGGGACAGGGGGCCTACGAGCAGTACTTC
CASSSSGQGAYEQYF
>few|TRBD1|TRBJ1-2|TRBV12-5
TGTGCTAGTGGTTTAGGGGGCCTCGGCTACACCTTC
CASGLGGLGYTF
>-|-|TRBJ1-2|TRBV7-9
TGTGCCAGCAGCTTACGGACAAACAGCATCTATGGCTACACCTTC
CASSLRTNSIYGYTF